This T cell receptor beta chain emerged from a study of cytomegalovirus exposure and HLA in healthy donors (dated by TCRdb to 2016 to 2017). For the wider study: In an earlier analysis of under 750 of the donors, 276 Gb of sequence data and approximately 120 million unique TCR beta sequences from 150 million to 200 million T cells were reported. In a later genetic analysis, genome-wide SNP genotypes for 398 of the 666 donors were used, and that subset was treated as a discovery cohort. Alongside the repertoire data, information on donor age, sex, ethnicity and CMV serostatus was compiled. Rather than drawing on any new phenotypic data, the later analysis identified candidate immune exposures from TCR beta sequences and the way those sequences occurred across donors. To predict cytomegalovirus infection status, the study combined high-throughput TCR immunosequencing, statistical association of individual TCRs with disease status, and machine learning. In a later analysis, previously published TCR beta repertoires from roughly 710 donors were re-analyzed and high-resolution HLA genotyping was added so that TCR occurrence patterns could be studied. Besides the first cohort of around 700 subjects, a separate validation cohort made up of over 95 different subjects was used. To decide whether each TCR beta V gene segment behaved as functional or pseudogenic, an earlier analysis of some 540 of the donors relied on high-throughput TCR beta sequencing. About 280 gigabases of sequencing data and roughly 80 million unique TCR sequences made up an early release that covered approximately 650 HLA-typed donors. Typing coverage varied by locus: roughly 620-630 donors for A, B, C, DRB1 and DQB1; under 550 for DQA1; approximately 610 for DPA1; approximately 490 for DPB1. The study profiled the T cell repertoires of hundreds of subjects by immunosequencing and related them to cytomegalovirus serostatus. HLA typing covered class I and class II loci at four-digit resolution. Roughly five DR-DQ haplotypes were handled as single units for association and clustering because linkage in the cohort was strong. Every discovery cohort repertoire had been produced on one sequencing platform. Among around 400 genotyped donors of the cohort, an average of 235,054 unique TCR beta nucleotide sequences were sequenced per donor, roughly 18% of them non-productive. The genetic ancestry cluster associated with self-reported Caucasian donors included around four fifths of the roughly 380 genotyped donors. The study aimed to test whether cataloging public T cell receptors could reveal signatures of past pathogen exposure.

CDR3 length: 15 amino acids, cysteine to phenylalanine. Just the 45-base CDR3 DNA is kept, in frame starting at base 1. For CDR1 and CDR2, the germline V gene (reference sequence) lists LNHDA and SQIVND. V has 5 bases trimmed and J has 5 bases trimmed; junction bases matching no gene number 9. In the case of this clone: Its specific antigen is unknown. Within one base of it there is no much larger clone, and no base qualities were kept.

The library was generated by the immunoSEQ multiplex PCR assay. For the multiplex PCR, a mixture combining 60 forward primers for TCR Vbeta segments and 13 reverse primers for TCR Jbeta segments was used. The CDR3 region of rearranged TCR beta genes was amplified from genomic DNA by a multiplex PCR assay. The amplified TCR beta libraries were sequenced on the Illumina HiSeq System as 87-base-pair reads. In the source study's methods: Across the 670 or so repertoires, a later analysis counted 60 million to 90 million unique TCR beta chains, some 11 million of which were shared by at least two donors. To remove PCR and sequencing errors, raw reads were error-corrected and collapsed into unique sequences using a nearest-neighbor algorithm that merged closely related sequences. CDR3 sequences were aligned to IMGT reference sequences to assign V, D and J gene segments. For a sequence to be retained, a match of at least six nucleotides was required to both a V gene segment and a J gene segment. A rearrangement was called productive if the CDR3 had no stop codons and remained in frame with V and J, and every other rearrangement was called non-productive. Following IMGT convention, CDR3 was defined as the stretch from the second conserved V-encoded cysteine to the conserved J-encoded phenylalanine. The earlier analysis of 550 to 650 of the donors excluded any sequence lacking an unambiguous match to a single V gene segment. In an earlier analysis of several hundred of the donors, V segments were called functional above 56.7% productive rearrangements and were called segregating when the between-donor standard deviation exceeded 5%. A statistical classification framework was developed to diagnose cytomegalovirus status using the catalog of TCR beta chain sequences. A later analysis assigned V and J genes by comparing TCR nucleotide sequences with IMGT/GENE-DB human TR gene sequences. A later analysis assigned CDR3 sequences and most-parsimonious VDJ recombination scenarios with the TCRdist pipeline. In a later analysis, each TCR beta chain was defined by its CDR3 amino acid sequence together with its V-gene family, and reads lacking a unique V-gene family were excluded. A later analysis removed 592 highly shared, low-generation-probability nucleotide sequences to deal with suspected cross-contamination and a sequencing artifact. For each public chain, a later analysis derived a clonal expansion index from normalized ranks of inferred template counts within each repertoire. In a later analysis, generation probabilities were computed with a VDJ recombination model fitted to out-of-frame rearrangements, and the resulting probabilities were checked against IGoR. In a later analysis, hypergeometric tests were used to score TCR-TCR, TCR-HLA and TCR-CMV co-occurrence, with a repertoire-size bias correction applied to TCR pairs. A later analysis estimated false discovery rates by permuting HLA or CMV assignments 20 times. In a later analysis, co-occurring TCRs were grouped using DBSCAN, with TCRdist sequence similarity added in when clustering inside HLA-allele-positive subsets. Co-occurrence clustering excluded repertoires with fewer than 30,000 or more than 120,000 public chains, plus five with anomalous nucleotide sharing. Imported from immuneACCESS, the table was reduced by TCRdb to in-frame sequences with V and J called. These copies leave out some clones; in studies compared against another copy, an unresolved V gene accounts for under half, and the cause of the remainder is not known. V and J calls and clone size follow that table, whereas D and trimming were derived from the DNA. The sample data list fewer than 150,000 clones, and more than 60% of these were observed just once. Over 2.5% of the sample is held by the ten biggest clonotypes.

Overall study results and their limits: This cohort had only TCR beta chains sequenced, and the lack of alpha or paired-chain data limited which features could be detected. The 87-base-pair reads could not distinguish some IMGT-functional V segments, including TRBV6-2 and TRBV6-3, so those segments were excluded. Over 15 rarely observed V segments, including chromosome 9 orphons, were excluded from the earlier analysis of a few hundred of the donors because counts were too low. For the cohort, immune exposure information was limited to CMV serostatus. The authors suggested that the approach could potentially be extended to other disease states and immunological phenotypes. A later analysis reported that several top co-occurrence clusters appeared linked to parvovirus B19, influenza, CMV and Epstein-Barr virus. A later analysis found that HLA-associated TCR beta chains were more clonally expanded and had lower generation probabilities than equally common non-associated chains. Because some donors lacked HLA typing at each locus, the association tests relied only on the typed subset. In a later genetic analysis, a missense DCLRE1C variant was associated with V-gene and J-gene trimming of TCR beta chains, and the association was replicated in an independent cohort. A further reported finding was that TCR beta sequences accurately predicted the HLA-A and HLA-B alleles for most subjects in the first cohort. According to a later genetic analysis, donors in an Asian-associated ancestry cluster had fewer N-insertions in productive TCRs than the roughly 670-donor mean. Correlated functional status among segregating V segments might reflect linkage disequilibrium, but an unknown experimental factor could not be ruled out. Three of the identified cytomegalovirus-associated TCR beta chains were confirmed in vitro to be specific for cytomegalovirus antigens. In a later analysis, the rate of TCR association differed among HLA loci, with DRB1 alleles having the most associated TCRs and HLA-C alleles having the fewest. An earlier analysis of around 500 of the donors showed that most TCR beta V segments appeared in productive rearrangements either about 87% or about 30% of the time, which broadly matched IMGT annotations. When HLA alleles, especially DR and DQ, strongly co-occurred, TCR associations were difficult to assign to individual alleles. In a later analysis, some 17,000 TCR beta sequences were associated with specific HLA alleles at a false discovery rate of 0.05. A group of highly shared sequence variants was considered likely to be a technical artifact of the sequencing pipeline. In both the original and validation cohorts, the classifier was reported to diagnose cytomegalovirus status with high specificity and sensitivity. Roughly uniform sequencing depth across donors was assumed in presence/absence analyses, although this assumption may not hold. A later analysis found that most CMV-associated TCR beta chains appeared HLA-restricted, with HLA associations seemingly driven largely by CMV exposure. In the study, some 180 TCR beta chains were listed as associated with cytomegalovirus. Most TCR sequences were observed very rarely across donors, whereas some public TCRs were present in many individuals.

In total, more than 500 healthy bone marrow donors made up the cohort. All cohort members were sampled while nominally healthy, although unrecorded immune exposures were likely present. The donor tested CMV seronegative, placing the donor among the 350 to 400 seronegative members of the cohort. A peripheral blood sample was collected from each donor, and TCR beta sequencing was performed on peripheral blood mononuclear cells. The Qiagen DNeasy Blood Extraction Kit was used to extract genomic DNA from the blood cell samples. Sequencing was carried out using PBMCs. Rearrangement joined TRBV19 to TRBJ1-1, and TRBD1 matches 9 of the central bases. The source is a male donor in good health and CMV-seronegative. In nucleotide form, the sequence is TGTGCCAGTAGTGCCCGGGACAGGGTAGGAACTGAAGCTTTCTTT. The encoded protein is CASSARDRVGTEAFF.